This TCR beta chain came from a study of PD-1 blockade in classical Hodgkin lymphoma. Every patient experienced relapse after autologous stem cell transplantation, and brentuximab vedotin exposure varied. The ends were cut back, 7 bases at V and 0 bases at J, with 6 bases in the middle. CDR1 is MNHEY and CDR2 is SMNVEV in the germline V gene (reference sequence). The CDR3 is 12 amino acids. Clones were sequenced by immunoSEQ multiplex PCR, and TCRdb holds only the in-frame ones, with some missing. In the table there are more than 90,000 clones, around 81% of which are singletons. The origin of this receptor is a human donor with classical Hodgkin lymphoma. The starting material was peripheral blood mononuclear cells (PBMCs), obtained before the second cycle of nivolumab. This chain connects TRBV27 to TRBJ1-1; D unclear. In nucleotides, the CDR3 is TGTGCCAGCACAGTTATGAACACTGAAGCTTTCTTT. It codes for CASTVMNTEAFF.